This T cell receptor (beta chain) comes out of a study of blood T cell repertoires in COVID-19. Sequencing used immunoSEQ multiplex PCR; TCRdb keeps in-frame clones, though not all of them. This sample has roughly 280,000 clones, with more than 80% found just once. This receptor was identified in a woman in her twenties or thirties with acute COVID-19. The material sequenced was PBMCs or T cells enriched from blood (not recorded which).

The CDR3 loop is CASRVDRGDTGELFF. CDR3 DNA: TGCGCCAGCAGAGTGGACAGGGGAGACACCGGGGAGCTGTTTTTT. The rearrangement uses TRBV5-1 and TRBJ2-2, with TRBD1 identical over 9 bases. Trimming at V came to 5 bases and at J to 3 bases, leaving 5 bases not matched to a gene. This CDR3 region has 15 residues. The germline V gene encodes CDR1 SGHRS and CDR2 YFSETQ.